This T cell receptor beta chain originates from a study of spatial heterogeneity in lung cancer. Whole-study context: PBMC samples from follow-up, where available, were sequenced a median of around two years after resection. The average count in raw reads for each unique TCR and UMI combination exceeded 8.5 appearances.

Looked up from germline, CDR1 is MDHEN and CDR2 is SYDVKM. V shed 5 bases and J shed 6 bases, with 6 bases lying between them. This CDR3 is 11 amino acids long. The presence of a unique molecular identifier marked each TCR cDNA molecule. MiXCR was run by TCRdb on the 5' RACE reads, yielding one entry per CDR3 protein. This table holds 45,000 to 65,000 distinct CDR3 sequences, less than 9.5% found once. Documented time point: blood at routine non-recurrence follow-up after resection. Sequencing was performed on whole RNA extracted from tumor and nontumor lung tissue, or from frozen PBMC, and the material was left unsorted. Many counts were recorded for this clonotype.

The sequence derives from a female donor with early-stage non-small cell lung cancer. Material: PBMCs, obtained at follow-up. J is TRBJ2-3 and V is TRBV28; D remains unclear. The DNA of the CDR3 is TGTGCCAGCAGTGCCCGGGATACGCAGTATTTT. This translates into CASSARDTQYF.